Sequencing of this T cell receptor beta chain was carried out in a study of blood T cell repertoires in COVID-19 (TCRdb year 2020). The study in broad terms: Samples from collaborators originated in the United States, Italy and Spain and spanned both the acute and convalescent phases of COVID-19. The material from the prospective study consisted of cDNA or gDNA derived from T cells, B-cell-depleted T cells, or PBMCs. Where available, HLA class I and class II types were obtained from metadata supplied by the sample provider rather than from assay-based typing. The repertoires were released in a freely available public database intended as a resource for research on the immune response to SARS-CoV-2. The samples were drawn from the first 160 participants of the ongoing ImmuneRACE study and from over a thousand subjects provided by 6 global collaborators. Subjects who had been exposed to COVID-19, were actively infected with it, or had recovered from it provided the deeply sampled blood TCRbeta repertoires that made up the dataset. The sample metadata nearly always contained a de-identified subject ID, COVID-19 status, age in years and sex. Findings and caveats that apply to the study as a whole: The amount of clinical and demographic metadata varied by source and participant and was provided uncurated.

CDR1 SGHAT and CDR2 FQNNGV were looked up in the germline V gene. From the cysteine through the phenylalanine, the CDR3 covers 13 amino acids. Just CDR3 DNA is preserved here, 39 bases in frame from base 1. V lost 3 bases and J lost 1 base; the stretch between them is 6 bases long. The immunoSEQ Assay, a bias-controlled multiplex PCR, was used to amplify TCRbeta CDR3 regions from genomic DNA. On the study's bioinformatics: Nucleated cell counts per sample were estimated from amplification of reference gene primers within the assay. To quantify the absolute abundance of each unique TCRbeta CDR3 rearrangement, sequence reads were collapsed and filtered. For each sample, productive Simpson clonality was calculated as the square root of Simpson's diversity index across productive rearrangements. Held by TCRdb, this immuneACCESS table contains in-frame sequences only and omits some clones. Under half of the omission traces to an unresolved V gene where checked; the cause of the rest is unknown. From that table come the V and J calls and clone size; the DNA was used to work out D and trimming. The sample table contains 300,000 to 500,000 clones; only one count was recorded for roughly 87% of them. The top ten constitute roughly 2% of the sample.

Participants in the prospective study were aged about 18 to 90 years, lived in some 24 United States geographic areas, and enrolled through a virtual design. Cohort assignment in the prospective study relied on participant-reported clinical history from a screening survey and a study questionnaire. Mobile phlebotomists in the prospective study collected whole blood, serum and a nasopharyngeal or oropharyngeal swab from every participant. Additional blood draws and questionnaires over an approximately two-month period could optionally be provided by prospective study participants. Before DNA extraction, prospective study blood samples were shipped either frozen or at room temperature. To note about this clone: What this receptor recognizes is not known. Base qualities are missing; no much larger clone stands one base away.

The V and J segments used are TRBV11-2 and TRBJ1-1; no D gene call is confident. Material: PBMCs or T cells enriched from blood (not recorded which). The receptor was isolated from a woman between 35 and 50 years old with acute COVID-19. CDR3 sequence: CASSLSPNTEAFF. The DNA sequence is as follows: TGTGCCAGCAGCTTGAGTCCGAACACTGAAGCTTTCTTT.